This TCR beta chain was recovered during a study of blood T cell repertoires in COVID-19. This clone was recorded a few times. The CDR3 contains 13 residues. V lost 5 bases and J lost 6, with 10 bases in between. The germline gives CDR1 SGHVS, CDR2 FQNEAQ. Methods used by the authors: Counts of nucleated cells, estimated from reference gene primer amplification, were obtained. Using immunoSEQ multiplex PCR, the repertoire was profiled, and TCRdb retains in-frame clones only, with some absent. V and J calls and clone size come straight from that table; D and trimming were deduced from the DNA. The sample contains 90,000 to 150,000 clones, about 85% of which appear only once.

This sequence joins TRBV7-8 and TRBJ2-2; unclear D gene. The source is a man older than 75 with acute or convalescent COVID-19. Sequencing was performed on peripheral blood. The CDR3 spells CASSPIPPGELFF. CDR3 nucleotides: TGTGCCAGCAGCCCCATCCCCCCCGGGGAGCTGTTTTTT.